This TCR beta chain was retrieved from a study of OX40 agonist ivuxolimab in advanced cancers. Turning to the study itself: Among those enrolled, mean age was 60 years (range about 23 to 85) and about 81% were male. Prior checkpoint blockade (anti-PD-1, anti-PD-L1 or anti-CTLA-4) was permitted; 40% had it. Findings and limits, study-wide: Both blood CD4+ and CD8+ T cells showed clonal growth by week 6 at 0.1 to 3.0 mg/kg. More expanded clones were found, on average, in CD8+ than in CD4+ T cells.

Generated by immunoSEQ multiplex PCR, the TCRdb table keeps only in-frame clones and is missing some. The data contain under 50,000 clones, approximately 86% of them singletons. Looked up from germline, CDR1 is SSHAT and CDR2 is FNYEAQ (reference sequence). The CDR3 contains 13 residues. A note on this clone: Antigen unknown. The junction differs from germline at one of its ends, possibly a read error.

The receptor's source is an adult with an advanced solid tumor such as melanoma, head and neck, liver or kidney cancer. The sequencing here drew on CD4+ or CD8+ T cells sorted from blood, taken in a trial of the OX40 agonist ivuxolimab. This chain connects TRBV7-7 to TRBJ2-7; perhaps TRBD2 as D (6 bases). CDR3 coding DNA: TGTGCTAGCAGCGAAATGGAGGGCTACGAGCAGTACTTC. Its protein product is CASSEMEGYEQYF.